The 16 T cell receptor beta chains below all came from one sample that was sequenced in a study of T-cell reconstitution after alpha-beta-depleted transplantation in children. As it was prepared, the TCRbeta library received unique molecular identifiers. One entry per CDR3 protein results from TCRdb running MiXCR on the PCR reads. The repertoire consists of 700,000 or so distinct CDR3 sequences, with roughly 13% occurring once and the leading ten covering 0.65% to 0.9%. The starting material was PBMCs, obtained before TCRalphabeta/CD19-depleted stem cell transplant. These receptors were taken from a girl aged 2-9 years with congenital amegakaryocytic thrombocytopenia, due to receive a stem cell transplant.

Comment on this clonotype: This may stem from a read error, because a much larger clone lies one nucleotide away. V gene TRBV29-1 combines with J gene TRBJ2-7; D possibly corresponds to TRBD1 (6 bases). The germline V gene has CDR1 SQVTM and CDR2 ANQGSEA. The CDR3 runs 13 residues. Deletions cut 3 bases from V and 6 bases from J, with 15 bases between. The CDR3 is CSVDPQGLFEQYF. CDR3 nucleotide sequence: TGCAGCGTTGATCCCCAGGGGCTTTTCGAGCAGTACTTC.

The chain carries TRBV12-3 or TRBV12-4 and TRBJ1-5; D gene unclear. This CDR3 comprises 15 residues. The V and J ends lost 5 bases and 9 bases respectively, with 20 bases between them. CDR3 loop: CASSPDLMAGLPQHF. The CDR3 coding sequence is TGTGCCAGCAGTCCCGATCTTATGGCAGGCTTGCCCCAGCATTTT.

This clonotype has only a few counts. The V call is TRBV20-1, the J call TRBJ2-5, with TRBD1 matching over 7 bases. Looked up from germline, CDR1 is DFQATT and CDR2 is SNEGSKA (reference sequence). This CDR3 is built from 12 residues. V dropped 4 bases and J dropped 5; count of bases not matched to a gene: 4. DNA of the CDR3: TGCAGTGCTATGACAGGGTATGAGACCCAGTACTTC. Its protein product is CSAMTGYETQYF.

The chain has TRBV3-1 and TRBJ2-1; TRBD2 aligns across 9 bases. V dropped 0 bases and J dropped 1; count of bases not matched to a gene: 13. The CDR3 extends over 20 amino acids. The germline gives CDR1 LGHDT, CDR2 YNNKEL (reference sequence). The CDR3 loop reads CASSQDFWGSGSPSYNEQFF. CDR3 DNA sequence: TGTGCCAGCAGCCAAGATTTTTGGGGTAGCGGGAGCCCTTCCTACAATGAGCAGTTCTTC.

This clonotype was recorded at least ten times. This sequence joins TRBV5-1 and TRBJ1-2; possibly TRBD1 for D (5 bases). The CDR3 totals 14 residues. CDR1 is SGHRS, CDR2 YFSETQ, per germline. V shed 0 bases and J shed 8 bases, with 14 bases lying between them. The CDR3: CASSLAVTGKGYTF. CDR3 in DNA: TGCGCCAGCAGCTTGGCCGTCACAGGCAAGGGCTACACCTTC.

The genes are TRBV5-1 and TRBJ1-4, with 8 bases that match TRBD1. Germline CDR1 and CDR2: SGHRS and YFSETQ. The CDR3 extends over 15 amino acids. V lost 0 bases and J lost 4; bases outside the gene matches: 2. CDR3 DNA: TGCGCCAGCAGCTTGGCCACAGGGGGTAATGAAAAACTGTTTTTT. It specifies CASSLATGGNEKLFF.

This clonotype was counted between two and nine times. The CDR3 coding sequence is TGTGCCAGCCTGGGGGGGTTAAATCAGCCCCAGCATTTT. Protein sequence: CASLGGLNQPQHF. The chain combines TRBV2 with TRBJ1-5, with D possibly TRBD1 on 5 matching bases. The germline gives CDR1 SNHLY, CDR2 FYNNEI. The ends were cut back, 8 bases at V and 4 bases at J, with 12 bases in the middle. The CDR3 runs 13 residues.

This clonotype was counted at least ten times. V usage is TRBV5-1 and J usage is TRBJ2-3, with 13 bases lining up with TRBD2. Trimming at V came to 4 bases and at J to 6 bases, leaving 8 bases not matched to a gene. Germline V CDR1 and CDR2: SGHRS, YFSETQ. CDR3 length: 16 amino acids. CDR3 residues: CASSPLLAGGRDTQYF. The CDR3 DNA reads as TGCGCCAGCAGCCCACTACTAGCGGGAGGGCGTGATACGCAGTATTTT.

This clonotype was recorded at least ten times. The gene calls are TRBV5-1 and TRBJ2-7, with 7 positions matching TRBD2. V trimming: 4 bases; J trimming: 2 bases; junction bases outside the gene matches: 3. Looked up from germline, CDR1 is SGHRS and CDR2 is YFSETQ. The CDR3 consists of 13 residues. The DNA of the CDR3 is TGCGCCAGCAGCATAGGACTAGCCTACGAGCAGTACTTC. Translation gives CASSIGLAYEQYF.

This clonotype was counted ten times or more. This chain joins TRBV30 and TRBJ2-3, with a weak D call TRBD2 (5 bases). CDR3 size: 14 residues. CDR1 and CDR2 (germline): GTSNPN, SVGIG (reference sequence). V lost 3 bases and J 5 bases, leaving 15 bases between the germline ends. As DNA, the CDR3 is TGTGCCTGGAGGTTTGGGAGCTCCGGAGATACGCAGTATTTT. Amino acids: CAWRFGSSGDTQYF.

This clonotype occurred a few times. J is TRBJ2-1 and V is TRBV3-1; 13 bases fit TRBD2. J was trimmed by 9 bases and V by 7 bases; bases with no gene match: 6. The germline V gene encodes CDR1 LGHDT and CDR2 YNNKEL (reference sequence). CDR3 length: 14 amino acids. The CDR3 spells CASTGLAGVGEQFF. In nucleotides, the CDR3 is TGTGCCAGCACCGGACTAGCGGGAGTGGGTGAGCAGTTCTTC.

This clonotype occurred a few times. The chain employs TRBV30 and TRBJ2-1, with 12 bases fitting TRBD2. This CDR3 contains 20 residues. The V gene's germline CDR1 is GTSNPN and CDR2 SVGIG (reference sequence). J gave up 0 bases and V 1 base, and 13 bases lay outside the gene matches. As DNA, the CDR3 is TGTGCCTGGAGTGGGGTTCCCGGGACTAGCGGGTCCAGCTCCTACAATGAGCAGTTCTTC. Translated: CAWSGVPGTSGSSSYNEQFF.

This clonotype appeared many times. V and J are TRBV7-2 and TRBJ2-3; D gene ambiguous. V was pared by 6 bases and J by 1 base, with 11 bases between. The germline V gene encodes CDR1 SGHTA and CDR2 FQGNSA. This CDR3 comprises 14 residues. In DNA, the CDR3 is TGTGCCAGCAGGTCCACTGGGGGCACAGATACGCAGTATTTT. It encodes CASRSTGGTDTQYF.

This clonotype has ten or more counts. The V and J genes are TRBV10-3 and TRBJ1-2; unclear D gene. CDR1 is ENHRY, CDR2 SYGVKD, per germline. V shed 0 bases and J shed 3 bases, with 8 bases lying between them. CDR3 length: 14 residues. The CDR3 reads CAISESSAHYGYTF. The CDR3 nucleotides are TGTGCCATCAGTGAGTCGTCAGCCCACTATGGCTACACCTTC.

This clonotype has more than one count but fewer than ten. The V gene is TRBV12-3 or TRBV12-4, the J gene TRBJ2-1, with TRBD2 identical over 7 bases. V lost 7 bases to trimming and J lost 0 bases; unmatched junction nucleotides: 9. CDR3 size: 16 residues. The CDR3 nucleotides read TGTGCCAGCACCAGTGAGCGGGACCACTCCTACAATGAGCAGTTCTTC. Protein: CASTSERDHSYNEQFF.

In this sample, this clonotype turned up many times. The chain couples TRBV20-1 to TRBJ2-7, with a weak D call TRBD1 (6 bases). The CDR3 spans 13 residues. V was cut by 2 bases and J by 1 base, with 9 bases left in between. The germline V gene has CDR1 DFQATT and CDR2 SNEGSKA (reference sequence). CDR3: CSARHRVSYEQYF. The CDR3 coding sequence is TGCAGTGCTAGACACAGGGTGTCCTACGAGCAGTACTTC.